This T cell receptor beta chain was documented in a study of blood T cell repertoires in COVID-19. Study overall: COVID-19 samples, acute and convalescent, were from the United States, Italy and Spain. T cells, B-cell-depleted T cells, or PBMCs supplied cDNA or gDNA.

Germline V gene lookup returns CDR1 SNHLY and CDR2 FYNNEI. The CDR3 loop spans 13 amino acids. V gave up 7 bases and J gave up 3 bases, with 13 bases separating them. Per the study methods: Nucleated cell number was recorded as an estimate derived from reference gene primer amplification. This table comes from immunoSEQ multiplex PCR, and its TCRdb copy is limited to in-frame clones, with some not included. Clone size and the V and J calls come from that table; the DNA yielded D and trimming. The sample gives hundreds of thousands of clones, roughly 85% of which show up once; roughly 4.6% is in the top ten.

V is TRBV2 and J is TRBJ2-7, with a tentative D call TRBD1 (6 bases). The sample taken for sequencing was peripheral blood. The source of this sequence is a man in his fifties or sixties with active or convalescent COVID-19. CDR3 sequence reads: CASTLAQGYEQYF. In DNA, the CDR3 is TGTGCCAGCACCCTGGCACAGGGCTACGAGCAGTACTTC.